This T cell receptor beta chain is drawn from a study of T-cell memory formation after mild COVID-19. General study findings and limits: That cross-reactive memory joined was suggested by some responding clones appearing in pre-infection memory.

Only a few counts were recorded for this clonotype. The antigen is undetermined. A single record per CDR3 protein comes from TCRdb applying MiXCR to the 5' RACE reads. There are under 300,000 distinct CDR3 sequences in the sample; roughly 9.4% occur only once, and around a fifth lies in the top ten. V lost 4 bases to trimming and J lost 3 bases; unmatched junction nucleotides: 19. The germline gives CDR1 SGDLS, CDR2 YYNGEE. The CDR3 runs 19 residues. The chain employs TRBV9 and TRBJ2-5, with 9 bases identical to TRBD2. The TCR comes from a man between 18 and 29 years old who had mild COVID-19 (a few samples of this study predate the infection). Cell type and time point are not known. Sequenced input: PBMCs or a T cell subset sorted from them (not recorded which). CDR3 protein: CASSPRAGGQVLGEETQYF. Here the CDR3 DNA reads TGTGCCAGCAGCCCCCGGGCGGGGGGGCAAGTATTGGGAGAAGAGACCCAGTACTTC.